The 29 T cell receptor beta chains in this list originate from one sample, sequenced in a study of response to subunit inactivated influenza vaccine. Each CDR3 protein gets one entry after TCRdb re-called the RT-PCR reads with MiXCR. The sample includes roughly 760,000 distinct CDR3 sequences, less than 25% seen only once; the top ten take 10% to 13%. Sequences were derived from PBMCs from blood, sampled approximately 5 days after vaccination. These TCRs come from a middle-aged man who received an inactivated influenza vaccine.

At least ten counts were recorded for this clonotype. This chain uses TRBV9 with TRBJ2-5, with 9 bases lining up with TRBD2. The germline V gene has CDR1 SGDLS and CDR2 YYNGEE. The trim removed 0 bases at V and 4 bases at J, leaving 7 bases unmatched. This CDR3 has 16 residues. CDR3 nucleotide sequence: TGTGCCAGCAGCGTAGCGGCGGGAGGGCAAGGAGAGACCCAGTACTTC. Protein: CASSVAAGGQGETQYF.

The chain has TRBV6-5 and TRBJ2-7; TRBD1 matches at 9 bases. The V gene end was trimmed by 0 bases and the J gene end by 6 bases; junction bases not matched to a gene: 6. CDR3 length: 15 residues. Germline V CDR1 and CDR2: MNHEY, SVGAGI. The CDR3 nucleotides are TGTGCCAGCAGTTACTCGGGCCGGGACAGGGTCGAGCAGTACTTC. Its protein is CASSYSGRDRVEQYF.

A single count supports this clonotype. J is TRBJ2-1 and V is TRBV12-3 or TRBV12-4; D is undetermined. Trimming took off 8 bases at V and 6 bases at J, with 14 bases between the two ends. The CDR3 runs to 13 residues. DNA of the CDR3: TGTGCCAGCGGTCATCATTCCCCCAATGAGCAGTTCTTC. Its translation is CASGHHSPNEQFF.

The chain links TRBV7-2 to TRBJ2-7; D not certain. The CDR3 covers 15 residues. Germline V gene sequence: CDR1 SGHTA, CDR2 FQGNSA. V lost 1 base to trimming and J lost 3 bases, with 13 bases between them. This CDR3 is CASSLEGRAGYEQYF. CDR3 sequence (DNA): TGTGCCAGCAGCTTAGAGGGCAGAGCCGGCTACGAGCAGTACTTC. Looking up the rest from reference TRBV7-2 and TRBJ2-7 gives the full variable domain: GAGVSQSPSNKVTEKGKDVELRCDPISGHTALYWYRQSLGQGLEFLIYFQGNSAPDKSGLPSDRFSAERTGGSVSTLTIQRTQQEDSAVYLCASSLEGRAGYEQYFGPGTRLTVT.

In DNA form, the CDR3 reads TGCGCCACCTCCCCGAGCCGGCTGAACACCGGGGAGCTGTTTTTT. This encodes CATSPSRLNTGELFF. This chain uses TRBV5-1 with TRBJ2-2, with D uncertain. V was shortened by 9 bases and J by 1 base, with 16 bases between the two germline ends. This CDR3 comprises 15 residues. CDR1 is SGHRS and CDR2 is YFSETQ in the germline V gene.

In this sample, this clonotype turned up many times. The rearrangement links TRBV6-1 to TRBJ2-3; 7 bases align to TRBD2. With 6 bases clipped from V and 4 bases from J, the junction kept 19 bases outside the gene matches. Germline V gene lookup returns CDR1 MNHNS and CDR2 SASEGT. The CDR3 extends over 18 amino acids. In DNA, the CDR3 is TGTGCCAGCAGCCTGTGGGGTGTTGCTAGCGGACTCCCAGATACGCAGTATTTT. Translated, it gives CASSLWGVASGLPDTQYF.

The CDR3 region is CASSLGSRAGNTIYF. The CDR3 DNA is TGCGCCAGCAGCTTGGGTAGCCGTGCGGGAAACACCATATATTTT. J is TRBJ1-3 and V is TRBV5-1; D call uncertain. CDR1 SGHRS and CDR2 YFSETQ come from the germline V gene. The CDR3 has 15 residues. The ends were cut back, 0 bases at V and 4 bases at J, with 11 bases in the middle.

There are a few counts of this clonotype. The chain has TRBV5-1 and TRBJ2-3, with 11 positions matching TRBD2. Trimming cost V 2 bases and J 2 bases; bases outside gene matches: 7. This CDR3 has 17 amino acids. Germline V gives CDR1 SGHRS, CDR2 YFSETQ. The CDR3 sequence: CASSFNSGRAITDTQYF. The DNA for the CDR3 is TGCGCCAGCAGCTTTAATAGCGGGAGGGCCATCACAGATACGCAGTATTTT.

The chain uses TRBV27 and TRBJ2-5; 7 bases agree with TRBD2. This CDR3 region has 13 residues. With V trimmed by 3 bases and J by 8 bases, 6 bases remained unmatched. CDR1 and CDR2 (germline): MNHEY, SMNVEV (reference sequence). The CDR3 sequence is CASSFREGRTQYF. CDR3 coding DNA: TGTGCCAGCAGTTTCAGGGAGGGGAGAACCCAGTACTTC.

This clonotype was seen more than once but under ten times. The rearrangement uses TRBV7-8 and TRBJ2-5, with 7 bases identical to TRBD2. The CDR3 covers 15 residues. J lost 5 bases, V lost 0 bases, and 6 bases had no gene match. CDR1 is SGHVS, CDR2 FQNEAQ, per germline. CDR3 in DNA: TGTGCCAGCAGCTTAGCCGACGGGGAGGGCGAGACCCAGTACTTC. Amino acid sequence: CASSLADGEGETQYF.

The V call is TRBV7-9, the J call TRBJ2-2; tentatively, D is TRBD1 (5 bases). Trimming shortened V by 5 bases and J by 6 bases, and 13 bases separated the two germline ends. Germline lookup yields CDR1 SEHNR and CDR2 FQNEAQ (reference sequence). CDR3 size: 14 residues. CDR3: CASSRTGAAGELFF. The CDR3, as DNA: TGTGCCAGCAGCCGTACTGGGGCCGCCGGGGAGCTGTTTTTT.

The chain links TRBV19 to TRBJ2-7; 8 bases agree with TRBD2. The CDR3 has 14 residues. The trim removed 4 bases at V and 6 bases at J, leaving 8 bases unmatched. CDR1 LNHDA and CDR2 SQIVND come from the germline V gene (reference sequence). In nucleotides, the CDR3 is TGTGCCAGTAGTACGCCGGGACTAGGATTCGAGCAGTACTTC. This translates into CASSTPGLGFEQYF.

The chain carries TRBV6-5 and TRBJ1-1; 7 nucleotides align to TRBD1. V shed 2 bases and J 3 bases; nucleotides not matched to a gene: 3. This CDR3 is 14 amino acids long. Germline V gene data show CDR1 as MNHEY and CDR2 as SVGAGI. The CDR3 region has the DNA TGTGCCAGCAGTTACCGACAGGGATACACTGAAGCTTTCTTT. Its translation: CASSYRQGYTEAFF.

This clonotype appeared a few times. The chain has TRBV5-1 and TRBJ2-5; TRBD1 or TRBD2 may be the D gene (6 bases each). From germline, CDR1 is SGHRS and CDR2 YFSETQ. This CDR3 contains 14 residues. V lost 9 bases and J 5 bases, leaving 20 bases between the germline ends. CDR3: CATTSGGPSETQYF. The CDR3 nucleotides are TGCGCCACCACCAGTGGGGGGCCGTCGGAGACCCAGTACTTC.

The V gene is TRBV5-1, the J gene TRBJ2-3; D is uncertain. The V end lost 0 bases, the J end lost 2 bases, and 13 bases lay between the germline ends. Germline V CDR1 and CDR2: SGHRS, YFSETQ. The CDR3 consists of 16 residues. Here the CDR3 DNA reads TGCGCCAGCAGCTTGGGGTTTGGTATGTCCACAGATACGCAGTATTTT. The encoded protein is CASSLGFGMSTDTQYF.

The table lists this clonotype with a few counts. V usage is TRBV20-1 and J usage is TRBJ2-1, with TRBD2 identical over 13 bases. With V trimmed by 6 bases and J by 9 bases, 8 bases remained unmatched. Per the germline V gene, CDR1 is DFQATT and CDR2 is SNEGSKA (reference sequence). The CDR3 runs 14 residues. The DNA for the CDR3 is TGCAGTGCCACAACTAGCGGGAGGGCAAGTGAGCAGTTCTTC. Protein: CSATTSGRASEQFF.

The rearrangement uses TRBV7-6 and TRBJ1-1; the D gene is possibly TRBD1 (6 bases). The CDR3 spans 13 residues. Germline CDR1 is SGHVS and CDR2 is FNYEAQ. V lost 4 bases and J 6 bases, leaving 12 bases between the germline ends. The CDR3 sequence: CASSYLAGAEAFF. The CDR3 nucleotides are TGTGCCAGCAGCTACCTCGCAGGGGCTGAAGCTTTCTTT.

This clonotype was seen only once. The chain employs TRBV5-1 and TRBJ2-1; D unresolved. The germline V and J ends were trimmed by 3 bases and 5 bases, with 9 bases remaining between them. The germline V gene encodes CDR1 SGHRS and CDR2 YFSETQ. This CDR3 has 13 residues. CDR3 in DNA: TGCGCCAGCAGCTCAGAGGACGACAATGAGCAGTTCTTC. Its translation: CASSSEDDNEQFF.

This clonotype was detected a few times. The rearrangement joins TRBV10-3 to TRBJ2-5; 7 bases are shared with TRBD1. CDR3 size: 16 residues. Trimming cost V 2 bases and J 1 base; bases outside gene matches: 7. The germline V gene has CDR1 ENHRY and CDR2 SYGVKD. For the CDR3, the DNA is TGTGCCATCAGTGAGCCGTCGACAGGGCTCCAAGAGACCCAGTACTTC. Protein product: CAISEPSTGLQETQYF.

The J gene is TRBJ1-2, the V gene TRBV7-9; D may be TRBD1 (6 bases). The V and J ends lost 7 bases and 8 bases respectively, with 20 bases between them. The germline CDR1 and CDR2 sequences are SEHNR and FQNEAQ (reference sequence). The CDR3 has 14 residues. CDR3 sequence: CASKANREAQGYTF. In nucleotides, the CDR3 is TGTGCCAGCAAGGCTAACAGGGAAGCGCAAGGCTACACCTTC.

The CDR3 nucleotides are TGCGCCAGCAGCTTGGCGGCTCGCCGGGGCTACGAGCAGTACTTC. It yields the protein CASSLAARRGYEQYF. The chain uses TRBV5-1 and TRBJ2-7, with D tentatively TRBD2 (5 bases). V dropped 0 bases and J dropped 3 bases, with 13 bases sitting between them. Germline V lookup: CDR1 SGHRS, CDR2 YFSETQ. The CDR3 has 15 residues.

The chain is built from TRBV2 and TRBJ2-5; TRBD1 agrees at 9 bases. Unmatched junction bases numbered 8, after V lost 8 bases and J lost 4 bases. Germline assignment: CDR1 SNHLY and CDR2 FYNNEI. CDR3 size: 14 residues. CDR3 nucleotides: TGTGCCAGCGCCGGGACAGGGTTTCCAGAGACCCAGTACTTC. Translating gives CASAGTGFPETQYF.

This clonotype was detected only a few times. The V gene is TRBV5-1, the J gene TRBJ2-3, with TRBD2 identical over 10 bases. Trimming took 4 bases from V and 0 from J; bases not matched to a gene: 5. The germline gives CDR1 SGHRS, CDR2 YFSETQ. CDR3 size: 16 residues. The CDR3 spells CASSNGLAESTDTQYF. CDR3 nucleotide sequence: TGCGCCAGCAGCAACGGACTAGCGGAGAGCACAGATACGCAGTATTTT.

This clonotype has only a few counts. The rearrangement links TRBV29-1 to TRBJ1-5; no clear D gene. The V gene lost 6 bases and the J gene lost 6 bases, with 15 bases spanning the gap. The CDR3 contains 13 residues. Germline V gene data show CDR1 as SQVTM and CDR2 as ANQGSEA. Here the CDR3 DNA reads TGCAGCGTCGTAGAGATAGTGGGTCAGCCCCAGCATTTT. Its translation is CSVVEIVGQPQHF.

The chain links TRBV2 to TRBJ2-7, with D possibly matching TRBD2 (6 bases). CDR3 length: 14 residues. The germline V gene has CDR1 SNHLY and CDR2 FYNNEI. Trimming removed 5 bases from V and 3 bases from J, with 14 bases in between. The CDR3 DNA reads TGTGCCAGCAGTTGGACTGGAGGGGACTACGAGCAGTACTTC. As protein: CASSWTGGDYEQYF.

There are many counts of this clonotype. This chain's CDR3 is CSARNPNTATTHSFSGNTIYF. CDR3 nucleotide sequence: TGCAGTGCTAGAAATCCGAATACAGCCACCACTCACAGCTTCTCTGGAAACACCATATATTTT. This chain links TRBV20-1 with TRBJ1-3; no clear D gene. The CDR3 extends over 21 amino acids. The germline V gene encodes CDR1 DFQATT and CDR2 SNEGSKA (reference sequence). V lost 2 bases and J 0 bases, leaving 29 bases between the germline ends.

This clonotype was observed a few times. The chain joins TRBV7-2 to TRBJ2-2; D ambiguous. The CDR3 loop spans 16 amino acids. V was shortened by 6 bases and J by 5 bases, with 19 bases between the two germline ends. The germline V gene encodes CDR1 SGHTA and CDR2 FQGNSA. CDR3 DNA sequence: TGTGCCAGCAGTCCGACGGGCAGCCGGCGTACCGGGGAGCTGTTTTTT. Amino acid sequence: CASSPTGSRRTGELFF. Filled out from reference TRBV7-2 and TRBJ2-2, the complete variable domain reads GAGVSQSPSNKVTEKGKDVELRCDPISGHTALYWYRQSLGQGLEFLIYFQGNSAPDKSGLPSDRFSAERTGGSVSTLTIQRTQQEDSAVYLCASSPTGSRRTGELFFGEGSRLTVL.

The CDR3 sequence is CSALAGGSGEQFF. The CDR3 nucleotides are TGCAGTGCTCTGGCGGGAGGCTCGGGTGAGCAGTTCTTC. This chain connects TRBV20-1 to TRBJ2-1, with 8 bases aligning to TRBD2. Germline-derived CDR1 and CDR2 are DFQATT and SNEGSKA (reference sequence). V was clipped by 5 bases and J by 9 bases; unmatched bases: 9. The CDR3 has 13 amino acids.

V and J are TRBV5-4 and TRBJ2-1; possible D gene TRBD1, 6 bases. V was pared by 4 bases and J by 7 bases, with 18 bases between. The CDR3 has 15 amino acids. CDR1 and CDR2 from the germline V gene are SGHNT and YYREEE (reference sequence). The CDR3 DNA is TGTGCCAGCAGCCCACCAGGGGTAATGCGGAATGAGCAGTTCTTC. Translating gives CASSPPGVMRNEQFF.